This T cell receptor beta chain was retrieved from a study of blood T cells in healthy people across ages. This clonotype was counted many times. The V end lost 1 base, the J end lost 2 bases, and 6 bases lay between the germline ends. CDR1 is SGHAT and CDR2 is FQDESV in the germline V gene (reference sequence). The CDR3 has 13 amino acids. The authors ran a second PCR of about 7 to 11 cycles using a sample-barcoded 5' primer and a J-beta primer mix. MiXCR, applied by TCRdb to the 5' RACE reads, yields one record per CDR3 protein. The sample lists more than 900,000 distinct CDR3 sequences, around 29% occurring once. The same sample was also studied in work on T cells of mothers and their children.

The V gene is TRBV11-1, the J gene TRBJ2-7; D gene unclear. This clonotype was sampled from a woman between 40 and 55 years old in good health. Input material: blood. The CDR3 sequence is CASSLEAPYEQYF. CDR3 bases: TGTGCCAGCAGCTTAGAGGCCCCCTACGAGCAGTACTTC.